Following are 20 T cell receptor beta chains from one sample sequenced in a study of OX40 agonist ivuxolimab in advanced cancers. Clones were read by immunoSEQ multiplex PCR, and TCRdb kept only the in-frame ones, dropping some. Among tens of thousands of clones listed, 85% to 90% were seen once. This specimen was CD4+ or CD8+ T cells sorted from blood, taken in a trial of the OX40 agonist ivuxolimab. The receptors originated from an adult with an advanced solid tumor such as melanoma, head and neck, liver or kidney cancer.

The chain joins TRBV18 to TRBJ1-1; maybe TRBD1 (6 bases). Germline V gene data show CDR1 as KGHSH and CDR2 as LQKENI. CDR3 size: 15 residues. V was trimmed by 3 bases and J by 1 base, leaving 12 bases between them. This CDR3 is CASSPLQGENTEAFF. Written as DNA, the CDR3 is TGTGCCAGCTCACCGTTACAGGGCGAGAACACTGAAGCTTTCTTT.

The chain has TRBV7-3 and TRBJ2-2; perhaps TRBD1 as D (5 bases). The CDR3 is 15 amino acids. The germline V and J ends were trimmed by 5 bases and 4 bases, with 14 bases remaining between them. The germline V gene has CDR1 SGHTA and CDR2 FQGTGA. The chain's CDR3 is CASSRTGGSTGELFF. The CDR3 DNA is TGTGCCAGCAGCCGCACAGGCGGAAGCACCGGGGAGCTGTTTTTT.

The CDR3 sequence: CASSWPGLATDTQYF. CDR3 in DNA: TGTGCCAGCAGCTGGCCGGGACTAGCCACAGATACGCAGTATTTT. The rearrangement joins TRBV7-9 to TRBJ2-3, with TRBD2 identical over 9 bases. The J segment lost 2 bases and the V segment lost 4 bases, leaving 4 bases of the junction unmatched. Germline-derived CDR1 and CDR2 are SEHNR and FQNEAQ (reference sequence). The CDR3 is 15 residues long.

In its sample, this clone was seen once. The gene calls are TRBV11-2 and TRBJ2-7; TRBD2 matches 11 bases. With V trimmed by 4 bases and J by 4 bases, 6 bases remained unmatched. The CDR3 has 15 residues. Looked up from germline, CDR1 is SGHAT and CDR2 is FQNNGV. CDR3 bases: TGTGCCAGCAGCTCGCGACTAGCGGGACCATACGAGCAGTACTTC. As protein: CASSSRLAGPYEQYF.

J is TRBJ2-2 and V is TRBV7-3; no definite D call. Germline CDR1 is SGHTA and CDR2 is FQGTGA. The CDR3 is made up of 12 amino acids. V was trimmed by 5 bases and J by 8 bases, leaving 9 bases between them. CDR3 DNA: TGTGCCAGCAGCCAGCTGGCTGGGGAGCTGTTTTTT. It is translated as CASSQLAGELFF.

The J gene is TRBJ2-3, the V gene TRBV10-3, with D tentatively TRBD2 (6 bases). Germline lookup yields CDR1 ENHRY and CDR2 SYGVKD. The CDR3 consists of 13 residues. V was clipped by 11 bases and J by 4 bases, with 16 bases between them. This CDR3 is CASQTPGADTQYF. The CDR3 DNA reads TGTGCCTCCCAGACCCCGGGGGCAGATACGCAGTATTTT.

The V call is TRBV6-5, the J call TRBJ2-3; D perhaps matches TRBD1 (5 bases). This CDR3 region has 14 residues. Trimming removed 6 bases at V and 2 bases at J, with 12 bases between. The V gene's germline CDR1 is MNHEY and CDR2 SVGAGI. This CDR3 is CASSPGHSTDTQYF. In nucleotides, the CDR3 is TGTGCCAGCAGCCCAGGACATTCCACAGATACGCAGTATTTT.

The chain links TRBV5-1 to TRBJ2-2; 9 positions match TRBD1. This CDR3 comprises 14 residues. V lost 3 bases to trimming and J lost 11 bases; unmatched junction nucleotides: 8. CDR1 SGHRS and CDR2 YFSETQ come from the germline V gene. This CDR3 is CASSSPGQGGELFF. CDR3 nucleotides: TGCGCCAGCAGCTCACCGGGACAGGGAGGAGAGCTGTTTTTT.

The chain carries TRBV7-2 and TRBJ1-2; no clear D. Per germline, CDR1 SGHTA and CDR2 FQGNSA. V lost 1 base and J 1 base, leaving 4 bases between the germline ends. The CDR3 covers 13 residues. CDR3 DNA: TGTGCCAGCAGCTTAGACAGTAACTATGGCTACACCTTC. Its protein is CASSLDSNYGYTF.

The chain joins TRBV2 to TRBJ2-1, with D perhaps matching TRBD2 (6 bases). The germline V and J ends were trimmed by 10 bases and 0 bases, with 16 bases remaining between them. The CDR3 runs 15 residues. Germline CDR1 reads SNHLY; CDR2 reads FYNNEI. CDR3 residues: CATRDSPSSYNEQFF. DNA of the CDR3: TGTGCCACCCGGGACTCTCCGAGCTCCTACAATGAGCAGTTCTTC. The variable domain in full, completed from reference TRBV2 and TRBJ2-1, reads EPEVTQTPSHQVTQMGQEVILRCVPISNHLYFYWYRQILGQKVEFLVSFYNNEISEKSEIFDDQFSVERPDGSNFTLKIRSTKLEDSAMYFCATRDSPSSYNEQFFGPGTRLTVL.

This clone was detected only a few times. V gene TRBV9 combines with J gene TRBJ2-1, with 9 bases identical to TRBD2. CDR1 and CDR2 from the germline V gene are SGDLS and YYNGEE. V lost 3 bases to trimming and J lost 4 bases; unmatched junction nucleotides: 2. This CDR3 region has 14 residues. The CDR3 DNA follows: TGTGCCAGCAGCGCGGGACTAGCTTACAATGAGCAGTTCTTC. Protein sequence: CASSAGLAYNEQFF. Looking up the rest from reference TRBV9 and TRBJ2-1 gives the full variable domain: DSGVTQTPKHLITATGQRVTLRCSPRSGDLSVYWYQQSLDQGLQFLIQYYNGEERAKGNILERFSAQQFPDLHSELNLSSLELGDSALYFCASSAGLAYNEQFFGPGTRLTVL.

The gene calls are TRBV2 and TRBJ1-5, with unresolved D. This CDR3 is 14 amino acids long. Trimming cost V 6 bases and J 1 base, with 10 bases left between them. Germline-derived CDR1 and CDR2 are SNHLY and FYNNEI. The CDR3 DNA reads as TGTGCCAGCAGACCCCGGGGAAGCAATCAGCCCCAGCATTTT. This gives the protein CASRPRGSNQPQHF.

This chain connects TRBV7-9 to TRBJ1-5; D not resolved. The CDR3 length is 13 residues. The ends were cut back, 1 base at V and 5 bases at J, with 6 bases in the middle. Germline V gene data show CDR1 as SEHNR and CDR2 as FQNEAQ (reference sequence). Here the CDR3 DNA reads TGTGCCAGCAGCTTAGGTTCTGATCAGCCCCAGCATTTT. Amino acids: CASSLGSDQPQHF. Supplemented by reference TRBV7-9 and TRBJ1-5, the full variable domain reads DTGVSQNPRHKITKRGQNVTFRCDPISEHNRLYWYRQTLGQGPEFLTYFQNEAQLEKSRLLSDRFSAERPKGSFSTLEIQRTEQGDSAMYLCASSLGSDQPQHFGDGTRLSIL.

V usage is TRBV29-1 and J usage is TRBJ2-4; no clear D. V was trimmed by 5 bases and J by 8 bases, leaving 22 bases between them. Germline CDR1 is SQVTM and CDR2 is ANQGSEA. This CDR3 region has 15 residues. The CDR3 here is CSVLPRSDPTDIQYF. The CDR3 coding sequence is TGCAGCGTTCTGCCCAGGAGTGACCCGACGGACATTCAGTACTTC.

The chain employs TRBV7-9 and TRBJ2-5; D not resolved. The CDR3 extends over 13 amino acids. Germline V gives CDR1 SEHNR, CDR2 FQNEAQ (reference sequence). V gave up 6 bases and J gave up 5 bases, with 13 bases separating them. The CDR3 is CASSTTLRETQYF. The CDR3 nucleotides are TGTGCCAGCAGTACTACCTTAAGGGAGACCCAGTACTTC.

This clone came up once. The genes are TRBV7-9 and TRBJ2-5; D might be TRBD1 (6 bases). The V gene's germline CDR1 is SEHNR and CDR2 FQNEAQ (reference sequence). V was cut by 3 bases and J by 1 base, with 12 bases left in between. The CDR3 contains 15 residues. The CDR3 nucleotides are TGTGCCAGCAGCTTGTTACAGGGTACCCAAGAGACCCAGTACTTC. Protein product: CASSLLQGTQETQYF. Together with reference TRBV7-9 and TRBJ2-5, the CDR3 gives the full variable domain: DTGVSQNPRHKITKRGQNVTFRCDPISEHNRLYWYRQTLGQGPEFLTYFQNEAQLEKSRLLSDRFSAERPKGSFSTLEIQRTEQGDSAMYLCASSLLQGTQETQYFGPGTRLLVL.

The rearrangement uses TRBV18 and TRBJ1-1; weak D call: TRBD1 (5 bases). The CDR3 is made up of 17 amino acids. Germline CDR1 and CDR2: KGHSH and LQKENI. Deletions cut 0 bases from V and 2 bases from J, with 16 bases between. CDR3 in amino acids: CASSPPGRGGGNTEAFF. The CDR3 nucleotides are TGTGCCAGCTCACCACCGGGAAGGGGAGGCGGAAACACTGAAGCTTTCTTT.

The V call is TRBV11-2, the J call TRBJ2-1; 10 bases match TRBD2. V shed 5 bases, J shed 6 bases, and the junction held 4 bases outside the gene matches. Germline CDR1 and CDR2: SGHAT and FQNNGV. The length of the CDR3 is 14 residues. The chain's CDR3 is CASSTGTSVNEQFF. The CDR3 DNA sequence: TGTGCCAGCAGCACCGGGACTAGCGTCAATGAGCAGTTCTTC.

V usage is TRBV11-3 and J usage is TRBJ2-7; 9 bases are shared with TRBD2. The germline V gene has CDR1 SGHNT and CDR2 YENEEA. V lost 5 bases, J lost 7 bases, and 15 bases stayed unmatched. The length of the CDR3 is 16 residues. CDR3 protein: CASSSRGSGSPWEQYF. CDR3 nucleotides: TGTGCCAGCAGCAGCCGGGGTAGCGGGAGTCCTTGGGAGCAGTACTTC.

The V call is TRBV6-1, the J call TRBJ1-3; D remains unclear. Trimming pared 4 bases from V and 0 bases from J, leaving 10 bases between. CDR1 and CDR2 (germline): MNHNS, SASEGT. CDR3 length: 15 amino acids. The CDR3 nucleotides read TGTGCCAGCAGTGCACGGGATCTCTCTGGAAACACCATATATTTT. Translating gives CASSARDLSGNTIYF.